Shown below are 17 T cell receptor beta chains from a single sample sequenced in a study of regulatory T cells in long-lasting Graves disease. The TCR beta library used iRepertoire HTBI primers with Arm-PCR amplification of CDR3. In TCRdb, the multiplex PCR reads were re-called with MiXCR into one record per CDR3 protein. The table lists roughly 500,000 distinct CDR3 sequences, roughly 13% of them singletons. Time point: newly diagnosed GD, antithyroid drugs for less than 3 months. From RNA extracted from PBMCs, the TCR library was made. These same data were also listed under a study on T cells in Graves' hyperthyroidism and ophthalmopathy.

The input for sequencing was peripheral blood mononuclear cells (PBMCs), taken at new diagnosis, from a patient treated with antithyroid drugs. The source is a man younger than 45 with Graves disease.

This clonotype was observed at least ten times. The chain uses TRBV12-3 or TRBV12-4 and TRBJ2-1; tentative D call: TRBD2 (5 bases). V lost 7 bases and J 5 bases, leaving 12 bases between the germline ends. The CDR3 runs 13 residues. This CDR3 reads CASIQDGNNEQFF. CDR3 bases: TGTGCCAGCATCCAGGACGGGAACAATGAGCAGTTCTTC.

This chain connects TRBV20-1 to TRBJ2-5; 8 bases line up with TRBD2. CDR3 length: 14 amino acids. Germline loops: CDR1 DFQATT, CDR2 SNEGSKA (reference sequence). The junction had 7 bases not matched to a gene; V was cut back by 5 bases and J by 2 bases. The DNA of the CDR3 is TGCAGTGCTCCGACACTAGCGGAGCAAGAGACCCAGTACTTC. Its translation: CSAPTLAEQETQYF.

The chain links TRBV7-9 to TRBJ2-3; 10 nucleotides line up with TRBD1. J lost 6 bases, V lost 1 base, and 13 bases had no gene match. The CDR3 is 18 residues long. CDR1 SEHNR and CDR2 FQNEAQ come from the germline V gene (reference sequence). The CDR3 here is CASSLVGYRQGATDTQYF. The CDR3 coding sequence is TGTGCCAGCAGCTTAGTTGGGTATAGACAGGGGGCGACGGATACGCAGTATTTT.

This clonotype was observed many times. The V and J genes are TRBV7-2 and TRBJ2-3; D may be TRBD2 (5 bases). V was cut by 3 bases and J by 4 bases, with 8 bases left in between. The CDR3 length is 13 residues. Germline values: CDR1 SGHTA, CDR2 FQGNSA. Here the CDR3 reads CASSFGVADTQYF. Written as DNA, the CDR3 is TGTGCCAGCAGCTTCGGGGTCGCAGATACGCAGTATTTT.

This clonotype was seen repeatedly, ten times or more. J is TRBJ2-3 and V is TRBV6-1; 9 bases match TRBD2. The CDR3 is 15 residues long. From germline, CDR1 is MNHNS and CDR2 SASEGT. With V trimmed by 1 base and J by 4 bases, 3 bases remained unmatched. The CDR3 DNA reads as TGTGCCAGCAGTGAAGTAGCGGGAGTTTCAGATACGCAGTATTTT. Encoded protein: CASSEVAGVSDTQYF.

This clonotype was observed many times. The CDR3 sequence is CSARGPGLALYEQYF. The CDR3 DNA is TGCAGTGCTAGGGGTCCGGGACTAGCGCTTTACGAGCAGTACTTC. The chain carries TRBV20-1 and TRBJ2-7; the match to TRBD2 covers 10 bases. V was pared by 3 bases and J by 4 bases, with 9 bases of the junction left unmatched. The CDR3 spans 15 residues. Germline loops: CDR1 DFQATT, CDR2 SNEGSKA (reference sequence).

The chain couples TRBV25-1 to TRBJ2-1, with TRBD1 as a possible D gene (6 bases). CDR1 and CDR2 (germline): MGHDK, SYGVNS. The length of the CDR3 is 13 residues. V was shortened by 2 bases and J by 15 bases, with 17 bases between the two germline ends. The CDR3 region is CASSERGTSVLFF. CDR3 DNA: TGTGCCAGCAGTGAAAGGGGGACCAGTGTCTTGTTCTTC.

This clonotype was seen at least ten times. The V call is TRBV30, the J call TRBJ1-3; D gene ambiguous. Trimming took off 0 bases at V and 4 bases at J, with 4 bases between the two ends. This CDR3 has 12 residues. Per germline, CDR1 GTSNPN and CDR2 SVGIG (reference sequence). Here the CDR3 DNA reads TGTGCCTGGAGTGTATCGGGAAACACCATATATTTT. Translated, it gives CAWSVSGNTIYF.

This clonotype came up many times. This chain uses TRBV30 with TRBJ2-5; perhaps TRBD2 as D (5 bases). The CDR3 runs 14 residues. V lost 1 base to trimming and J lost 2 bases, with 11 bases between them. CDR1 is GTSNPN and CDR2 is SVGIG in the germline V gene (reference sequence). The CDR3 loop reads CAWSEVPGQETQYF. The CDR3 DNA sequence: TGTGCCTGGAGTGAAGTGCCGGGACAAGAGACCCAGTACTTC. The full variable domain, in which reference TRBV30 and TRBJ2-5 provide the parts outside the CDR3, is SQTIHQWPATLVQPVGSPLSLECTVEGTSNPNLYWYRQAAGRGLQLLFYSVGIGQISSEVPQNLSASRPQDRQFILSSKKLLLSDSGFYLCAWSEVPGQETQYFGPGTRLLVL.

This clonotype was seen ten or more times. The V gene is TRBV7-2, the J gene TRBJ2-7, with D possibly being TRBD1 (5 bases). The CDR3 has 11 amino acids. Germline V gene sequence: CDR1 SGHTA, CDR2 FQGNSA. Trimming shortened V by 6 bases and J by 4 bases, and 7 bases separated the two germline ends. In nucleotides, the CDR3 is TGTGCCAGCAGTCGACAGTACGAGCAGTACTTC. Residues: CASSRQYEQYF.

The DNA of the CDR3 is TGTGCCAGCAGTCCCCGCCGGTCGAACTACGAGCAGTACTTC. This encodes CASSPRRSNYEQYF. This chain uses TRBV12-3 or TRBV12-4 with TRBJ2-7, with unresolved D. This CDR3 is built from 14 residues. V was trimmed by 5 bases and J by 3 bases, leaving 14 bases between them.

Notes on this clonotype: It may be a read error: a sequence one base away is much more abundant. CDR3 bases: TGCGCCAGCAGCTTGGAGGGCCAGTCCTACGAGCGGTACTTC. This gives the protein CASSLEGQSYERYF. The chain uses TRBV5-1 and TRBJ2-7; D unclear. This CDR3 contains 14 residues. From germline, CDR1 is SGHRS and CDR2 YFSETQ.

The rearrangement uses TRBV3-1 and TRBJ2-2; D gene unclear. V was pared by 0 bases and J by 6 bases, with 11 bases between. Germline V gives CDR1 LGHDT, CDR2 YNNKEL (reference sequence). This CDR3 has 15 residues. The CDR3 loop is CASSQDPLVAGELFF. CDR3 bases: TGTGCCAGCAGCCAAGATCCCCTGGTGGCCGGGGAGCTGTTTTTT.

This clonotype came up a few times. Possible read error: a much larger clone is one base away. The CDR3 DNA follows: TGCAGCGGGGGGGACTCCTCCTACAATGAGCAGTTCTTC. Its translation: CSGGDSSYNEQFF. The chain uses TRBV29-1 and TRBJ2-1, with D tentatively TRBD2 (6 bases). The germline V gene encodes CDR1 SQVTM and CDR2 ANQGSEA. V lost 7 bases, J lost 0 bases, and 10 bases lay in between. This CDR3 comprises 13 residues.

This clonotype has at least ten counts. J is TRBJ1-5 and V is TRBV19; tentatively, D is TRBD1 (6 bases). The germline V gene has CDR1 LNHDA and CDR2 SQIVND (reference sequence). V gave up 3 bases and J gave up 5 bases, with 17 bases separating them. This CDR3 has 16 residues. The CDR3 here is CASSIWGTRSDQPQHF. The CDR3 bases are TGTGCCAGTAGTATCTGGGGGACACGTTCCGATCAGCCCCAGCATTTT. Looking up the rest from reference TRBV19 and TRBJ1-5 gives the full variable domain: DGGITQSPKYLFRKEGQNVTLSCEQNLNHDAMYWYRQDPGQGLRLIYYSQIVNDFQKGDIAEGYSVSREKKESFPLTVTSAQKNPTAFYLCASSIWGTRSDQPQHFGDGTRLSIL.

This clonotype has a count of ten or more. The chain is built from TRBV2 and TRBJ2-5; 10 positions match TRBD2. This CDR3 region has 14 residues. The V gene end was trimmed by 6 bases and the J gene end by 4 bases; junction bases not matched to a gene: 5. CDR1 and CDR2 from the germline V gene are SNHLY and FYNNEI. The CDR3 region has the DNA TGTGCCAGCAGGCCGCTAGCGGGAGTAGAGACCCAGTACTTC. Translated, it gives CASRPLAGVETQYF.

This clonotype has at least ten counts. The rearrangement joins TRBV20-1 to TRBJ1-5; 7 nucleotides align to TRBD1. The germline gives CDR1 DFQATT, CDR2 SNEGSKA (reference sequence). V dropped 3 bases and J dropped 1; count of bases not matched to a gene: 9. The CDR3 contains 16 residues. Here the CDR3 DNA reads TGCAGTGCTAGTACGGGAGGGGGCGGAAGCAATCAGCCCCAGCATTTT. This sequence encodes CSASTGGGGSNQPQHF.